This TCR beta chain was retrieved from a study of blood T cell repertoires in COVID-19. Per the authors' pipeline: Amplification with reference gene primers provided the estimates of nucleated cell counts. Data came from immunoSEQ multiplex PCR; TCRdb stores just in-frame clones and leaves some out. V and J calls and clone size are those listed in that table; D and trimming were worked out from the DNA. The sample lists 290,000 or so clones, around nine tenths occurring once. Germline CDR1 SGHNT, CDR2 YYREEE (reference sequence). With V trimmed by 0 bases and J by 1 base, 0 bases remained unmatched. CDR3 size: 14 residues.

The chain recombines TRBV5-4 with TRBJ2-5, with 7 bases matching TRBD2. The TCR sequence derives from a man aged 65 to 79 with acute or convalescent COVID-19. The specimen was peripheral blood. In DNA form, the CDR3 reads TGTGCCAGCAGCTTGGGGACTAGCCAAGAGACCCAGTACTTC. It is translated as CASSLGTSQETQYF.